This T cell receptor (beta chain) was retrieved from a study of T cells after yellow fever vaccination. TCRdb used MiXCR to reprocess the 5' RACE reads, holding one entry per CDR3 protein. The repertoire holds around 330,000 distinct CDR3 sequences, with roughly 4% as singletons. This CDR3 has 13 residues. Trimming removed 3 bases at V and 7 bases at J, with 12 bases between. Germline CDR1 and CDR2: MNHEY and SMNVEV (reference sequence). This clonotype was counted many times. Its antigen is currently unknown. Whole-study findings and limits: A small proportion of clonotypes was detected in both the CD4 and CD8 compartments. Subsequent booster samples again held most clones from primary vaccination (more than 95% CD4, nearly 90% CD8).

V usage is TRBV27 and J usage is TRBJ1-1; the D gene is possibly TRBD1 (5 bases). The sequences come from PBMCs, collected on the day of the yellow fever booster vaccination. The TCR comes from a man between 18 and 35 years old who received the YFV17D yellow fever vaccine. The CDR3 nucleotides are TGTGCCAGCAGTTTGCAGGGTTCGGTTGAAGCTTTCTTT. The encoded protein is CASSLQGSVEAFF.